This passage covers 15 T cell receptor beta chains from one sample sequenced in a study of T cells in localized non-small cell lung cancer. Here immunoSEQ multiplex PCR was the method, and the copy in TCRdb shows in-frame clones only, minus some. The repertoire holds just under 20,000 clones, with 65% to 90% as singletons. Source: peripheral blood, taken before any cancer treatment. These receptors were taken from a man aged 40 to 70 with stage I lung adenocarcinoma.

The chain couples TRBV28 to TRBJ1-2; perhaps TRBD1 as D (5 bases). The germline CDR1 and CDR2 sequences are MDHEN and SYDVKM. V lost 5 bases and J lost 0, with 13 bases in between. This CDR3 region has 15 residues. In DNA, the CDR3 is TGTGCCAGCAGTCAGGGTATGGGAGCTAACTATGGCTACACCTTC. The encoded protein is CASSQGMGANYGYTF.

The chain couples TRBV7-9 to TRBJ2-7, with 7 bases matching TRBD2. Losses at the gene ends were 3 bases for V and 0 bases for J; bases not matched to a gene: 5. The germline CDR1 and CDR2 sequences are SEHNR and FQNEAQ (reference sequence). The CDR3 totals 15 residues. The CDR3 spells CASSFPTSDSYEQYF. The CDR3 DNA is TGTGCCAGCAGCTTCCCCACTAGCGACTCCTACGAGCAGTACTTC. The full variable domain, its missing parts supplied by reference TRBV7-9 and TRBJ2-7, is DTGVSQNPRHKITKRGQNVTFRCDPISEHNRLYWYRQTLGQGPEFLTYFQNEAQLEKSRLLSDRFSAERPKGSFSTLEIQRTEQGDSAMYLCASSFPTSDSYEQYFGPGTRLTVT.

This clone appeared once. The rearrangement joins TRBV5-1 to TRBJ2-7; 13 positions match TRBD2. The CDR3 loop spans 15 amino acids. Trimming removed 0 bases from V and 9 bases from J; junction bases left unmatched: 6. Germline lookup yields CDR1 SGHRS and CDR2 YFSETQ. The CDR3: CASSLGTSGGSGQYF. The CDR3 nucleotides read TGCGCCAGCAGCTTGGGGACTAGCGGGGGCTCAGGGCAGTACTTC.

This clone was counted once. V and J are TRBV5-4 and TRBJ2-2; 11 bases fit TRBD2. Per the germline V gene, CDR1 is SGHNT and CDR2 is YYREEE (reference sequence). V shed 4 bases, J shed 7 bases, and the junction held 18 bases outside the gene matches. This CDR3 region has 19 residues. CDR3 region: CASSPQGGASGRLSGELFF. The CDR3 DNA reads as TGTGCCAGCAGCCCCCAAGGCGGGGCTAGCGGGAGGCTGAGCGGGGAGCTGTTTTTT.

The chain has TRBV5-4 and TRBJ1-1; D remains unclear. V was trimmed by 6 bases and J by 0 bases, leaving 9 bases between them. The CDR3 contains 13 residues. CDR1 and CDR2 from the germline V gene are SGHNT and YYREEE (reference sequence). The CDR3 loop is CASTYGLNTEAFF. DNA of the CDR3: TGTGCCAGCACTTACGGACTGAACACTGAAGCTTTCTTT.

The rearrangement uses TRBV5-1 and TRBJ2-1; the D gene is possibly TRBD1 (8 bases). The V end lost 3 bases, the J end lost 6 bases, and 19 bases lay between the germline ends. Germline CDR1 SGHRS, CDR2 YFSETQ. This CDR3 is 16 amino acids long. The CDR3 DNA sequence: TGCGCCAGCAGCTCGTGGACAGGGACTAAACGCAATGAGCAGTTCTTC. This translates into CASSSWTGTKRNEQFF.

The J gene is TRBJ2-2, the V gene TRBV7-3; 12 bases align to TRBD2. The CDR3 is 14 residues long. The V and J ends lost 5 bases and 5 bases, in that order; junction bases with no gene match: 0. Germline V gene sequence: CDR1 SGHTA, CDR2 FQGTGA. The CDR3 DNA reads TGTGCCAGCAGCGGACTAGCGGGAACCGGGGAGCTGTTTTTT. It specifies CASSGLAGTGELFF.

This chain links TRBV29-1 with TRBJ2-3; TRBD2 agrees at 11 bases. After removal of 7 bases from V and 5 bases from J, the junction contained 11 bases not matched to a gene. In germline, CDR1 is SQVTM, CDR2 ANQGSEA. The CDR3 runs to 15 residues. The CDR3 protein is CSAEGASGGLDTQYF. CDR3 DNA sequence: TGCAGCGCAGAGGGTGCTAGCGGGGGGCTAGATACGCAGTATTTT.

The V and J genes are TRBV10-2 and TRBJ2-7; tentatively, D is TRBD2 (6 bases). Trimming left V 6 bases short and J 1 base short, with 13 bases between. The CDR3 is 14 amino acids. Looked up from germline, CDR1 is WSHSY and CDR2 is SAAADI. The CDR3, as DNA: TGCGCCAGCAGGGGCTGGGGGGATTCCTACGAGCAGTACTTC. Translated, it gives CASRGWGDSYEQYF.

The chain recombines TRBV9 with TRBJ1-2, with D maybe TRBD1 (5 bases). The V and J ends lost 0 bases and 1 base respectively, with 7 bases between them. The CDR3 spans 14 residues. The V gene's germline CDR1 is SGDLS and CDR2 YYNGEE. The CDR3 DNA is TGTGCCAGCAGCGTAGGCGGGGGTAACTATGGCTACACCTTC. Residues: CASSVGGGNYGYTF.

V and J are TRBV28 and TRBJ2-3; 11 bases agree with TRBD2. Germline V gene sequence: CDR1 MDHEN, CDR2 SYDVKM. The CDR3 has 12 amino acids. V was pared by 3 bases and J by 13 bases, with 3 bases of the junction left unmatched. CDR3 DNA sequence: TGTGCCAGCAGTTTGGGACTAGCGGAGGAGTATTTT. This encodes CASSLGLAEEYF.

This clone was seen a single time. J is TRBJ2-1 and V is TRBV5-6, with 12 bases fitting TRBD2. Germline V gene lookup returns CDR1 SGHDT and CDR2 YYEEEE. Trimming took 4 bases from V and 7 from J; bases not matched to a gene: 12. This CDR3 is built from 17 residues. This CDR3 reads CASSNWGGLAGRNEQFF. DNA of the CDR3: TGTGCCAGCAGCAACTGGGGCGGACTAGCGGGGAGAAATGAGCAGTTCTTC.

The CDR3 here is CASKEKRGPSTDTQYF. The CDR3 coding sequence is TGTGCCAGCAAGGAAAAGCGGGGGCCAAGCACAGATACGCAGTATTTT. The genes are TRBV21-1 and TRBJ2-3; whether TRBD2, the table's D call, matches the DNA was not checked. TRBV21-1 is described as a pseudogene. This CDR3 comprises 16 residues.

The V call is TRBV29-1, the J call TRBJ2-1, with 8 bases matching TRBD2. Per the germline V gene, CDR1 is SQVTM and CDR2 is ANQGSEA. V shed 5 bases and J 10 bases; nucleotides not matched to a gene: 13. The CDR3 totals 14 residues. The CDR3 region is CSVPGGGIAGEQFF. CDR3 coding DNA: TGCAGCGTTCCCGGCGGGGGGATCGCGGGGGAGCAGTTCTTC.

This chain links TRBV4-1 with TRBJ2-7, with 9 bases identical to TRBD2. The CDR3 is 15 residues long. Trimming removed 0 bases from V and 1 base from J; junction bases left unmatched: 1. Germline V gene lookup returns CDR1 MGHRA and CDR2 YSYEKL. CDR3 DNA sequence: TGCGCCAGCAGCCAAGATACTAGCGGGTCCTACGAGCAGTACTTC. Protein sequence: CASSQDTSGSYEQYF.